The clone carrying this T cell receptor beta chain was counted at least ten times. Antigen: not known. This sample stems from a study of cytotoxic CD8 clonotypes in ibrutinib-treated CLL. Study overall: The sample average was approximately 250,000 productive templates and roughly 94,000 productive rearrangements. Study-wide points: Clonality increased at ibrutinib response and stayed stable in sustained remission. At progression, however, it fell back toward baseline. Baseline values of clonality outstripped age-matched healthy donors and followed circulating CD8+ T-cell counts.

The repertoire was sequenced with immunoSEQ multiplex PCR; TCRdb's copy has only in-frame clones and lacks some. Of 200,000 to 250,000 clones in the sample, 60% to 80% are singletons; the top ten hold 5.9%. Trimming removed 7 bases from V and 1 base from J; junction bases left unmatched: 1. The CDR3 sequence is 13 residues long. Germline V CDR1 and CDR2: SQVTM, ANQGSEA. TCR beta libraries used around 2 micrograms of genomic DNA from cryopreserved PBMCs. The chain employs TRBV29-1 and TRBJ2-2, with 9 bases lining up with TRBD1. This TCR came from a human donor with chronic lymphocytic leukemia. The input for sequencing was PBMCs, taken after 12 months of ibrutinib treatment. The CDR3 spells CSGGQGNTGELFF. CDR3 nucleotides: TGCAGCGGGGGACAGGGGAACACCGGGGAGCTGTTTTTT.